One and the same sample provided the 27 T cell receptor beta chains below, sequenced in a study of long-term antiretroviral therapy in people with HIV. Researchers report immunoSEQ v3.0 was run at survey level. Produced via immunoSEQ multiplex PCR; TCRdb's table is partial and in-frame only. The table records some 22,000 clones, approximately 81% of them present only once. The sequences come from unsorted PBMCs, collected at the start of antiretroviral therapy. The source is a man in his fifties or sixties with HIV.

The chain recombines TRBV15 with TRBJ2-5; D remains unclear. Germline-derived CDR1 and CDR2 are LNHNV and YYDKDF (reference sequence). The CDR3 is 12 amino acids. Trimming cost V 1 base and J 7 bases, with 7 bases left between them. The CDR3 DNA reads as TGTGCCACCAGCAGAGGCTTGCGGACCCAGTACTTC. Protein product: CATSRGLRTQYF.

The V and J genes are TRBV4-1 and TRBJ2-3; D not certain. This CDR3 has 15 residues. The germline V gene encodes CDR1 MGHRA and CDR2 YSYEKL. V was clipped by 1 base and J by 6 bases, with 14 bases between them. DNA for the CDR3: TGCGCCAGCAGCCAAGGAATCTCGGTTACGGATACGCAGTATTTT. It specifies CASSQGISVTDTQYF.

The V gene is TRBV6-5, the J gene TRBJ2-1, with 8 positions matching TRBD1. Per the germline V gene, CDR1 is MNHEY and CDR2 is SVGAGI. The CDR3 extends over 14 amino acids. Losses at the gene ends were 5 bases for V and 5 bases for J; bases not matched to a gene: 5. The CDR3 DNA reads TGTGCCAGCAGTCACAGGGGGAGCGACAATGAGCAGTTCTTC. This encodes CASSHRGSDNEQFF.

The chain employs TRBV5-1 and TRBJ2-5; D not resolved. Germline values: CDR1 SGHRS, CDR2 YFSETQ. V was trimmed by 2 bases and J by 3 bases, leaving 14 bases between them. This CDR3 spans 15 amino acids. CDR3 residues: CASSFYLGLEETQYF. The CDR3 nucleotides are TGCGCCAGCAGCTTTTATTTAGGGCTGGAAGAGACCCAGTACTTC.

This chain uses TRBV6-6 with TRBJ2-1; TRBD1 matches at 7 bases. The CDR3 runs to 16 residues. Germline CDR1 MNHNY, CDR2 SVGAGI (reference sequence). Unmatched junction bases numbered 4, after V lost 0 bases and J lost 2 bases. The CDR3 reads CASSYSHRGTYNEQFF. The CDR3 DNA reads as TGTGCCAGCAGTTACTCCCACAGGGGTACCTACAATGAGCAGTTCTTC.

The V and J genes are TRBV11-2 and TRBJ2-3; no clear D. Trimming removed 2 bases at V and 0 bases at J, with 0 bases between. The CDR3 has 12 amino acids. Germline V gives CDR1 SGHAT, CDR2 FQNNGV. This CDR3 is CASSLSTDTQYF. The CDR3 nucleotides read TGTGCCAGCAGCTTAAGCACAGATACGCAGTATTTT.

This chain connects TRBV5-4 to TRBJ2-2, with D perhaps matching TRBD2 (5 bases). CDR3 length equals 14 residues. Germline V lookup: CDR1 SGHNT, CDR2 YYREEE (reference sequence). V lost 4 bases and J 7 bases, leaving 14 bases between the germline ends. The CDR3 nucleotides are TGTGCCAGCAGCCCTATAAAAGGAGGCGGGGAGCTGTTTTTT. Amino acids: CASSPIKGGGELFF.

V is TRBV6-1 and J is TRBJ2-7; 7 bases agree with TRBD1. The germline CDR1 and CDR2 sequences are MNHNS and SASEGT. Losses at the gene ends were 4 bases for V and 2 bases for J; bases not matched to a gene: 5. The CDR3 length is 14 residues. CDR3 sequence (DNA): TGTGCCAGCAGTGCCCGGGACAGCACCTACGAGCAGTACTTC. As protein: CASSARDSTYEQYF.

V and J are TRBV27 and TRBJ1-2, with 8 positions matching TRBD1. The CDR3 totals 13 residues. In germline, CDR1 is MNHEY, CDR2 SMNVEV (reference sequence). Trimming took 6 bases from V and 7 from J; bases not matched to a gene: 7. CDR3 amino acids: CASRIQGVGGYTF. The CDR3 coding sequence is TGTGCCAGCAGAATACAGGGGGTCGGTGGCTACACCTTC.

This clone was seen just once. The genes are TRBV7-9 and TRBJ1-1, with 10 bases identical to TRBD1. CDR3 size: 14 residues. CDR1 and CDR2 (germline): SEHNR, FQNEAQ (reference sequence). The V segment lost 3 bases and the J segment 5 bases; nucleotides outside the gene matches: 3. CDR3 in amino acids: CASSLGTGVTEAFF. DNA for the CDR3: TGTGCCAGCAGCTTGGGGACAGGGGTTACTGAAGCTTTCTTT.

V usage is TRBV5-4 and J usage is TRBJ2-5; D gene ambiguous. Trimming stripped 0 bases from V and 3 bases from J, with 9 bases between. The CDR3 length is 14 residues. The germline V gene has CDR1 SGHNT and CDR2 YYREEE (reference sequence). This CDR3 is CASSLGPEEETQYF. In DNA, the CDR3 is TGTGCCAGCAGCTTGGGACCAGAAGAAGAGACCCAGTACTTC.

CDR3 nucleotides: TGCGCCAGCAGCCTCGGACAGGGGCTCCCTAATGAGCAGTTCTTC. The encoded protein is CASSLGQGLPNEQFF. The chain employs TRBV4-3 and TRBJ2-1, with 9 bases matching TRBD1. The V segment lost 4 bases and the J segment 7 bases; nucleotides outside the gene matches: 8. There are 15 residues in the CDR3. The germline CDR1 and CDR2 sequences are LGHNA and YSLEER.

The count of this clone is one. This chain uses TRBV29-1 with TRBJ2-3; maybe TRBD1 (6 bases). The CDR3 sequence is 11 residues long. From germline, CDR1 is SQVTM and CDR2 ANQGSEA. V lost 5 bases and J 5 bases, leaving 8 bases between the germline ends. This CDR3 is CSVRGIDTQYF. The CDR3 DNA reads TGCAGCGTTAGGGGGATAGATACGCAGTATTTT.

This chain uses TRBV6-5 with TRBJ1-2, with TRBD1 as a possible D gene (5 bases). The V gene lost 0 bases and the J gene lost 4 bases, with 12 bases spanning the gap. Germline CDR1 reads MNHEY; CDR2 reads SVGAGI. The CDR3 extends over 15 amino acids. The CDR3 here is CASSYSSLTGYGYTF. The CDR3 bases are TGTGCCAGCAGTTACTCCTCACTAACAGGCTATGGCTACACCTTC.

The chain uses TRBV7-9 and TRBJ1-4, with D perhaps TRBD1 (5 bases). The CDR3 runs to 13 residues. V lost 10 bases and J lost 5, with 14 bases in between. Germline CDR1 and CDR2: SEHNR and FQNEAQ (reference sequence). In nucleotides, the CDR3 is TGTGCCACACGACAGACCCTAAATGAAAAACTGTTTTTT. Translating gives CATRQTLNEKLFF.

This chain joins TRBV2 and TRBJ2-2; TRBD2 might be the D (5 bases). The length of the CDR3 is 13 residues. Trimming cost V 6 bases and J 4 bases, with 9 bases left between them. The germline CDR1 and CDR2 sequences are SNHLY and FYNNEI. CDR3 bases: TGTGCCAGCAGGGGAGATTTCACCGGGGAGCTGTTTTTT. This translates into CASRGDFTGELFF.

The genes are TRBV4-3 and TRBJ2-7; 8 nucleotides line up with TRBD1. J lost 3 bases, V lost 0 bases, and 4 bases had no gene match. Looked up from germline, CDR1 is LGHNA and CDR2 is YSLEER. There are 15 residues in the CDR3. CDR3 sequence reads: CASSQDFGQGYEQYF. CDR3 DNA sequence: TGCGCCAGCAGCCAAGATTTCGGACAGGGCTACGAGCAGTACTTC.

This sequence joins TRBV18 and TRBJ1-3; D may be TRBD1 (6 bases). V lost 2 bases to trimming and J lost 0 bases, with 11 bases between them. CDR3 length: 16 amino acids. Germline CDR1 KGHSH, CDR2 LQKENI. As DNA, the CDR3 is TGTGCCAGCTCACCAACAGGGTTACTCTCTGGAAACACCATATATTTT. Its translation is CASSPTGLLSGNTIYF.

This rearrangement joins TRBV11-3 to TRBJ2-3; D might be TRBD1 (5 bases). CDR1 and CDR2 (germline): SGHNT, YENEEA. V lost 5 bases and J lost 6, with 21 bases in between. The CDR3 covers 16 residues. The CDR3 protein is CASSPRAGHASDTQYF. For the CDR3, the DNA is TGTGCCAGCAGCCCTAGAGCAGGGCATGCTTCCGATACGCAGTATTTT.

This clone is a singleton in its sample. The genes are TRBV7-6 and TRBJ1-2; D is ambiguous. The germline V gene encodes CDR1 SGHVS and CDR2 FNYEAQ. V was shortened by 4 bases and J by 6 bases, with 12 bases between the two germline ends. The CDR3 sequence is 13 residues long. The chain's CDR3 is CASSSLQTDGYTF. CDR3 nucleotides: TGTGCCAGCAGCTCCCTACAGACGGATGGCTACACCTTC.

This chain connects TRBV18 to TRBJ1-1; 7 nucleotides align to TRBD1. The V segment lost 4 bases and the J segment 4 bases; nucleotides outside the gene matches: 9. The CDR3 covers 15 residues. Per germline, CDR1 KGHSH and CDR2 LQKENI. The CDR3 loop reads CASSQTDTGVTEAFF. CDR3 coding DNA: TGTGCCAGCTCACAGACCGATACAGGGGTCACTGAAGCTTTCTTT.

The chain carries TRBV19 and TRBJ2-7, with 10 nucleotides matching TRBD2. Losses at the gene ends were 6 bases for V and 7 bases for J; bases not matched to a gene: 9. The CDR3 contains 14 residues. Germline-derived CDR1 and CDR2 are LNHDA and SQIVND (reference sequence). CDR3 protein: CASSLLAGIGEQYF. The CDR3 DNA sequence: TGTGCCAGTAGCTTACTAGCGGGGATAGGAGAGCAGTACTTC.

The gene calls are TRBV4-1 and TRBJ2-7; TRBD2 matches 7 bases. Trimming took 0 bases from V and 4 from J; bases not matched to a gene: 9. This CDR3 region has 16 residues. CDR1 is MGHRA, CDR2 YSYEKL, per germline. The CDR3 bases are TGCGCCAGCAGCCAAGAGTGGCGGGGGAACTTTTACGAGCAGTACTTC. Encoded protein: CASSQEWRGNFYEQYF.

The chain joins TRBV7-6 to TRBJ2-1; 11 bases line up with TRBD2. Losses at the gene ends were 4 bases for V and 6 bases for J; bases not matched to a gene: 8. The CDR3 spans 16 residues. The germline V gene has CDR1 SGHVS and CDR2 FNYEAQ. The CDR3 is CASSSILAGEANEQFF. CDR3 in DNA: TGTGCCAGCAGCTCGATACTAGCGGGAGAGGCCAATGAGCAGTTCTTC. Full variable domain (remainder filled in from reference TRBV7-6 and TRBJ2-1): GAGVSQSPRYKVTKRGQDVALRCDPISGHVSLYWYRQALGQGPEFLTYFNYEAQQDKSGLPNDRFSAERPEGSISTLTIQRTEQRDSAMYRCASSSILAGEANEQFFGPGTRLTVL.

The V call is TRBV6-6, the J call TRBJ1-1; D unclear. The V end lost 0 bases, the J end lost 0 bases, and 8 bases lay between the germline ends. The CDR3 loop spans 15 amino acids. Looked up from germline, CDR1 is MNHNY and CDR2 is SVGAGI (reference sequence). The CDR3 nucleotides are TGTGCCAGCAGTTACTCGGACCCCCTGAACACTGAAGCTTTCTTT. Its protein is CASSYSDPLNTEAFF.

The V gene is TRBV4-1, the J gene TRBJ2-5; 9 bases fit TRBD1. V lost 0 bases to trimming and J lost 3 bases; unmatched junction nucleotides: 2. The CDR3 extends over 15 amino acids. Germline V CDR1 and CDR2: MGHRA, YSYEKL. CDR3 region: CASSQEGDREETQYF. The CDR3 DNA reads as TGCGCCAGCAGCCAAGAGGGGGACAGGGAAGAGACCCAGTACTTC.

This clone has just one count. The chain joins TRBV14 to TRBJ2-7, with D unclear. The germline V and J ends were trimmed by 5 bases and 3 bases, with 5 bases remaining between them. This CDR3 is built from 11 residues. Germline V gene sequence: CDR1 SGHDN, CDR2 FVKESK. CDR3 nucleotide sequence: TGTGCCAGCAGCGAAAACTACGAGCAGTACTTC. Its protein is CASSENYEQYF.